These 18 T cell receptor beta chains were sequenced from one sample in a study of cytomegalovirus exposure and HLA in healthy donors. With 60 Vbeta and 13 Jbeta primers, the PCR was carried out. Generated by immunoSEQ multiplex PCR, the TCRdb table keeps only in-frame clones and is missing some. The sample lists under 200,000 clones, 12% occurring once. Input material: PBMCs. The source is a man aged 50 to 59 in good health and CMV-seropositive.

This clone was picked up a small number of times. The gene calls are TRBV5-6 and TRBJ1-2, with D uncertain. Germline V gene sequence: CDR1 SGHDT, CDR2 YYEEEE. This CDR3 comprises 15 residues. Trimming shortened V by 4 bases and J by 4 bases, and 17 bases separated the two germline ends. Here the CDR3 reads CASSSLLDLGYGYTF. Written as DNA, the CDR3 is TGTGCCAGCAGCAGCTTATTGGACTTAGGCTATGGCTACACCTTC. Based on the CDR3 plus reference TRBV5-6 and TRBJ1-2, the full variable domain is DAGVTQSPTHLIKTRGQQVTLRCSPKSGHDTVSWYQQALGQGPQFIFQYYEEEERQRGNFPDRFSGHQFPNYSSELNVNALLLGDSALYLCASSSLLDLGYGYTFGSGTRLTVV.

This chain's CDR3 is CAWSLAAYEQYF. The CDR3 DNA reads as TGTGCCTGGTCACTAGCCGCATACGAGCAGTACTTC. This sequence joins TRBV30 and TRBJ2-7; D possibly corresponds to TRBD2 (6 bases). V lost 5 bases to trimming and J lost 4 bases, with 12 bases between them. The germline gives CDR1 GTSNPN, CDR2 SVGIG (reference sequence). The CDR3 covers 12 residues.

There are a few counts of this clone. The CDR3 region is CASSGTGTPSGANVLTF. The CDR3 nucleotides read TGTGCCAGCAGTGGGACAGGGACGCCCTCTGGGGCCAACGTCCTGACTTTC. This chain uses TRBV6-1 with TRBJ2-6; 8 nucleotides line up with TRBD1. V was clipped by 4 bases and J by 0 bases; unmatched bases: 5. The CDR3 contains 17 residues. Germline V CDR1 and CDR2: MNHNS, SASEGT.

This clone was observed a few times. This chain connects TRBV7-2 to TRBJ1-6; weak D call: TRBD1 (5 bases). The CDR3 length is 15 residues. Trimming took 1 base from V and 6 from J, leaving 10 bases between them. Germline CDR1 reads SGHTA; CDR2 reads FQGNSA. The CDR3 DNA reads TGTGCCAGCAGCTTAGGACAGTATCCTAATTCACCCCTCCACTTT. Translated, it gives CASSLGQYPNSPLHF.

In this sample, this clone turned up a few times. The chain employs TRBV9 and TRBJ1-1; no reliable D call. Trimming cost V 2 bases and J 0 bases, with 11 bases left between them. The CDR3 spans 15 residues. Germline CDR1 and CDR2: SGDLS and YYNGEE. In nucleotides, the CDR3 is TGTGCCAGCAGCGTCCAATCCTACTTGAACACTGAAGCTTTCTTT. Translating gives CASSVQSYLNTEAFF.

The chain couples TRBV6-5 to TRBJ2-7; perhaps TRBD2 as D (6 bases). V was clipped by 5 bases and J by 1 base, with 15 bases between them. Germline-derived CDR1 and CDR2 are MNHEY and SVGAGI. The CDR3 has 15 amino acids. The CDR3 loop is CASSITPGTSYEQYF. Written as DNA, the CDR3 is TGTGCCAGCAGTATAACACCCGGGACTTCCTACGAGCAGTACTTC.

This clone was detected only a few times. The chain recombines TRBV2 with TRBJ1-1; 9 bases match TRBD1. The V and J ends lost 6 bases and 0 bases, in that order; junction bases with no gene match: 2. The germline gives CDR1 SNHLY, CDR2 FYNNEI. The CDR3 is 14 amino acids. As DNA, the CDR3 is TGTGCCAGCAGGGGACAGGGTGTGAACACTGAAGCTTTCTTT. Translated, it gives CASRGQGVNTEAFF.

V and J are TRBV5-4 and TRBJ1-1; the match to TRBD1 covers 7 bases. The length of the CDR3 is 14 residues. Losses at the gene ends were 3 bases for V and 0 bases for J; bases not matched to a gene: 2. CDR1 SGHNT and CDR2 YYREEE come from the germline V gene (reference sequence). CDR3 DNA: TGTGCCAGCAGCTGGGGACAGATGAACACTGAAGCTTTCTTT. It yields the protein CASSWGQMNTEAFF.

This clone was recorded a few times. The chain couples TRBV28 to TRBJ2-2, with a possible D match to TRBD1 (8 bases). Trimming took off 10 bases at V and 2 bases at J, with 17 bases between the two ends. Per germline, CDR1 MDHEN and CDR2 SYDVKM. The length of the CDR3 is 15 residues. The CDR3 nucleotides are TGTGCCACTCACAGGGGGGGGTTCAACACCGGGGAGCTGTTTTTT. This gives the protein CATHRGGFNTGELFF.

The chain recombines TRBV9 with TRBJ1-2; 10 bases are a match to TRBD1. The germline CDR1 and CDR2 sequences are SGDLS and YYNGEE. CDR3 length equals 15 residues. Unmatched junction bases numbered 3, after V lost 0 bases and J lost 4 bases. The CDR3 sequence: CASSVEDRGFYGYTF. The CDR3 DNA follows: TGTGCCAGCAGCGTAGAGGACAGGGGGTTCTATGGCTACACCTTC.

This clone was counted a few times. J is TRBJ1-2 and V is TRBV7-2; a possible D gene is TRBD1 (5 bases). V was pared by 2 bases and J by 6 bases, with 19 bases between. This CDR3 region has 16 residues. CDR1 and CDR2 from the germline V gene are SGHTA and FQGNSA. This chain's CDR3 is CASSLHHSFRGDGYTF. CDR3 coding DNA: TGTGCCAGCAGCTTACATCACTCGTTTAGGGGTGATGGCTACACCTTC.

The chain couples TRBV30 to TRBJ1-2; TRBD1 might be the D (5 bases). With 0 bases removed from V and 3 bases from J, the gap between germline ends came to 11 bases. Per the germline V gene, CDR1 is GTSNPN and CDR2 is SVGIG (reference sequence). The CDR3 consists of 14 residues. CDR3 nucleotide sequence: TGTGCCTGGAGTGTTGTCAGGGCCGACTATGGCTACACCTTC. Its translation: CAWSVVRADYGYTF.

This clone was recorded a few times. The chain carries TRBV29-1 and TRBJ2-1; TRBD2 aligns across 9 bases. The V gene end was trimmed by 6 bases and the J gene end by 5 bases; junction bases not matched to a gene: 5. CDR1 SQVTM and CDR2 ANQGSEA come from the germline V gene. CDR3 length equals 13 residues. The DNA of the CDR3 is TGCAGCGTGGGGGCGGGGGGGCACAATGAGCAGTTCTTC. It specifies CSVGAGGHNEQFF.

V usage is TRBV11-3 and J usage is TRBJ2-7; maybe TRBD1 (5 bases). CDR1 is SGHNT and CDR2 is YENEEA in the germline V gene. Trimming removed 7 bases at V and 6 bases at J, with 19 bases between. CDR3 length equals 14 residues. CDR3 sequence: CASTLGRGVREQYF. The CDR3 nucleotides are TGTGCCAGCACCCTGGGAAGGGGTGTGCGCGAGCAGTACTTC.

The CDR3 spells CAWSTTTGNIQYF. CDR3 coding DNA: TGTGCCTGGAGCACAACGACAGGGAACATTCAGTACTTC. The rearrangement joins TRBV30 to TRBJ2-4; 7 positions agree with TRBD1. The trim removed 3 bases at V and 7 bases at J, leaving 6 bases unmatched. This CDR3 is built from 13 residues. Germline CDR1 is GTSNPN and CDR2 is SVGIG (reference sequence). The full variable domain, completed using reference TRBV30 and TRBJ2-4, is SQTIHQWPATLVQPVGSPLSLECTVEGTSNPNLYWYRQAAGRGLQLLFYSVGIGQISSEVPQNLSASRPQDRQFILSSKKLLLSDSGFYLCAWSTTTGNIQYFGAGTRLSVL.

This clone has only a few counts. The V and J genes are TRBV11-2 and TRBJ2-1; D may be TRBD2 (5 bases). Germline lookup yields CDR1 SGHAT and CDR2 FQNNGV. This CDR3 contains 18 residues. V was shortened by 1 base and J by 0 bases, with 16 bases between the two germline ends. DNA for the CDR3: TGTGCCAGCAGCTTAGCAAGGTCGTTGGCGGGCTCCTACAATGAGCAGTTCTTC. Translation gives CASSLARSLAGSYNEQFF.

This clone was detected a few times. The V gene is TRBV29-1, the J gene TRBJ2-3; D remains ambiguous. The CDR3 covers 10 residues. Germline CDR1 and CDR2: SQVTM and ANQGSEA. Trimming left V 5 bases short and J 12 bases short, with 12 bases between. This CDR3 is CSVRLEIQYF. The CDR3, as DNA: TGCAGCGTTAGGCTAGAAATTCAGTATTTT.

The V and J genes are TRBV6-1 and TRBJ1-4, with 7 positions matching TRBD1. This CDR3 has 15 residues. Germline loops: CDR1 MNHNS, CDR2 SASEGT. J gave up 4 bases and V 4 bases, and 6 bases lay outside the gene matches. The CDR3 reads CASSGRTGINEKLFF. CDR3 DNA: TGTGCCAGCAGTGGCAGGACAGGCATTAATGAAAAACTGTTTTTT.